These 22 T cell receptor beta chains came from one sample sequenced in a study of shared clonotypes between healthy human individuals. In the naive CD8 group, cells lacked CD45RO and were positively selected for CCR7, so terminally differentiated effector memory CD45RA+ cells were left out. Only in-frame clones appear in the TCRdb table, and some are missing; sequencing was by immunoSEQ multiplex PCR. The table lists about 2 million clones, about 95% of them singletons. Sequencing was performed on naive CD8+ T cells sorted from blood. The receptors stem from a man in his late teens or twenties in good health.

The chain has TRBV5-1 and TRBJ2-1; TRBD2 might be the D (5 bases). The CDR3 has 15 amino acids. Germline CDR1 reads SGHRS; CDR2 reads YFSETQ. The V end was cut by 0 bases, the J end by 5 bases, with 12 bases between. The CDR3: CASSLGLALNNEQFF. For the CDR3, the DNA is TGCGCCAGCAGCTTGGGTCTAGCTCTAAACAATGAGCAGTTCTTC. The full variable domain, with the rest looked up from reference TRBV5-1 and TRBJ2-1, is KAGVTQTPRYLIKTRGQQVTLSCSPISGHRSVSWYQQTPGQGLQFLFEYFSETQRNKGNFPGRFSGRQFSNSRSEMNVSTLELGDSALYLCASSLGLALNNEQFFGPGTRLTVL.

The chain carries TRBV28 and TRBJ2-7, with 7 bases fitting TRBD1. V lost 6 bases and J lost 3; bases outside the gene matches: 11. The germline V gene has CDR1 MDHEN and CDR2 SYDVKM. The CDR3 length is 15 residues. Here the CDR3 DNA reads TGTGCCAGCAGCCCTACCCGGGACAGCCTCTACGAGCAGTACTTC. This sequence encodes CASSPTRDSLYEQYF.

The chain combines TRBV4-2 with TRBJ2-1; 9 bases fit TRBD2. After removal of 4 bases from V and 10 bases from J, the junction contained 8 bases not matched to a gene. The CDR3 loop spans 14 amino acids. CDR1 and CDR2 (germline): LGHNA, YNFKEQ. The CDR3 bases are TGTGCCAGCAGCCGTAAAATAGCGGGGGTGGAGCAGTTCTTC. Encoded protein: CASSRKIAGVEQFF.

The rearrangement joins TRBV2 to TRBJ2-1, with 13 bases aligning to TRBD2. The V gene end was trimmed by 4 bases and the J gene end by 7 bases; junction bases not matched to a gene: 4. CDR1 and CDR2 from the germline V gene are SNHLY and FYNNEI. The CDR3 has 15 amino acids. Written as DNA, the CDR3 is TGTGCCAGCAGTGGGGGACTAGCGGGGCCTAATGAGCAGTTCTTC. This sequence encodes CASSGGLAGPNEQFF.

The gene calls are TRBV7-9 and TRBJ2-5; 10 nucleotides align to TRBD1. Germline V gene lookup returns CDR1 SEHNR and CDR2 FQNEAQ (reference sequence). The CDR3 is made up of 14 amino acids. V lost 5 bases to trimming and J lost 4 bases; unmatched junction nucleotides: 4. The CDR3 reads CASSPRDRGETQYF. CDR3 nucleotides: TGTGCCAGCAGCCCCCGGGACAGGGGAGAGACCCAGTACTTC.

The chain employs TRBV29-1 and TRBJ2-1; possibly TRBD2 for D (5 bases). V dropped 0 bases and J dropped 5 bases, with 11 bases sitting between them. Germline values: CDR1 SQVTM, CDR2 ANQGSEA. CDR3 length equals 14 residues. The CDR3 loop is CSVEDRGRDNEQFF. In DNA form, the CDR3 reads TGCAGCGTTGAAGATCGTGGGAGAGACAATGAGCAGTTCTTC.

The chain is built from TRBV5-6 and TRBJ1-1; no reliable D call. The CDR3 consists of 11 residues. Germline V gene lookup returns CDR1 SGHDT and CDR2 YYEEEE. Trimming took 5 bases from V and 4 from J, leaving 6 bases between them. The CDR3 bases are TGTGCCAGCAGGGGCGGCACTGAAGCTTTCTTT. It specifies CASRGGTEAFF. Based on the CDR3 plus reference TRBV5-6 and TRBJ1-1, the full variable domain is DAGVTQSPTHLIKTRGQQVTLRCSPKSGHDTVSWYQQALGQGPQFIFQYYEEEERQRGNFPDRFSGHQFPNYSSELNVNALLLGDSALYLCASRGGTEAFFGQGTRLTVV.

The V gene is TRBV6-6, the J gene TRBJ2-1; 9 bases agree with TRBD2. Trimming took 2 bases from V and 9 from J; bases not matched to a gene: 5. The germline V gene has CDR1 MNHNY and CDR2 SVGAGI (reference sequence). There are 14 residues in the CDR3. This CDR3 is CASSYAGGPTEQFF. In DNA form, the CDR3 reads TGTGCCAGCAGTTACGCGGGGGGGCCAACTGAGCAGTTCTTC.

The V gene is TRBV5-1, the J gene TRBJ2-5, with D possibly matching TRBD2 (5 bases). Per germline, CDR1 SGHRS and CDR2 YFSETQ. This CDR3 region has 15 residues. Deletions cut 0 bases from V and 2 bases from J, with 11 bases between. The CDR3 region has the DNA TGCGCCAGCAGCTTGGATCTAGCACAACAAGAGACCCAGTACTTC. This encodes CASSLDLAQQETQYF.

Details on this clone: Other DNA sequences in the sample encode the same CDR3. The V and J genes are TRBV19 and TRBJ2-7; TRBD2 matches at 9 bases. The CDR3 covers 13 residues. V gave up 5 bases and J gave up 4 bases; unmatched junction bases: 3. Germline V gene sequence: CDR1 LNHDA, CDR2 SQIVND (reference sequence). CDR3 DNA: TGTGCCAGTAGTTCGGGACTAGCTTACGAGCAGTACTTC. Amino acid sequence: CASSSGLAYEQYF.

The V gene is TRBV27, the J gene TRBJ2-7; 14 bases map to TRBD2. Looked up from germline, CDR1 is MNHEY and CDR2 is SMNVEV (reference sequence). Losses at the gene ends were 3 bases for V and 5 bases for J; bases not matched to a gene: 12. The CDR3 is 18 residues long. In nucleotides, the CDR3 is TGTGCCAGCAGTTTGCTGGGACTAGCGGGAGCAAACGGGGACGAGCAGTACTTC. It yields the protein CASSLLGLAGANGDEQYF.

This clone was observed a handful of times. The V and J genes are TRBV7-2 and TRBJ2-7; D may be TRBD1 (6 bases). The CDR3 has 12 residues. Germline CDR1 reads SGHTA; CDR2 reads FQGNSA. V dropped 5 bases and J dropped 3 bases, with 8 bases sitting between them. The CDR3 is CASSRDNYEQYF. CDR3 DNA: TGTGCCAGCAGCCGGGACAACTACGAGCAGTACTTC.

CDR3 amino acids: CASSPGLAPYEQYF. The CDR3 DNA sequence: TGTGCCAGCAGTCCGGGACTAGCTCCCTACGAGCAGTACTTC. The rearrangement joins TRBV27 to TRBJ2-7; 9 bases are a match to TRBD2. After removal of 5 bases from V and 2 bases from J, the junction contained 4 bases not matched to a gene. CDR1 and CDR2 from the germline V gene are MNHEY and SMNVEV (reference sequence). The CDR3 covers 14 residues.

The gene calls are TRBV20-1 and TRBJ1-1; D is undetermined. The CDR3 is made up of 11 amino acids. The V gene's germline CDR1 is DFQATT and CDR2 SNEGSKA (reference sequence). Trimming cost V 4 bases and J 0 bases, with 3 bases left between them. CDR3 protein: CSAIVNTEAFF. Written as DNA, the CDR3 is TGCAGTGCTATAGTGAACACTGAAGCTTTCTTT.

Concerning this clone: The sample carries other DNA sequences with the same CDR3. The chain is built from TRBV4-1 and TRBJ2-7; 7 bases line up with TRBD1. The J segment lost 3 bases and the V segment lost 0 bases, leaving 2 bases of the junction unmatched. Germline V gene lookup returns CDR1 MGHRA and CDR2 YSYEKL. This CDR3 has 14 amino acids. CDR3 in amino acids: CASSQETGRYEQYF. The CDR3 coding sequence is TGCGCCAGCAGCCAAGAGACAGGGCGCTACGAGCAGTACTTC.

This sequence joins TRBV27 and TRBJ2-7; D unresolved. The V end lost 1 base, the J end lost 5 bases, and 12 bases lay between the germline ends. This CDR3 comprises 14 residues. Germline assignment: CDR1 MNHEY and CDR2 SMNVEV (reference sequence). The CDR3 is CASSLLLGSHEQYF. CDR3 bases: TGTGCCAGCAGTTTATTACTGGGTTCCCACGAGCAGTACTTC.

The rearrangement uses TRBV5-1 and TRBJ2-7, with D maybe TRBD1 (6 bases). Trimming stripped 4 bases from V and 6 bases from J, with 11 bases between. This CDR3 region has 12 residues. Germline CDR1 and CDR2: SGHRS and YFSETQ. CDR3 nucleotides: TGCGCCAGCAGCCCGACAGGTCTCGAGCAGTACTTC. Amino acid sequence: CASSPTGLEQYF.

V is TRBV27 and J is TRBJ1-4, with a weak D call TRBD1 (6 bases). Trimming left V 5 bases short and J 0 bases short, with 13 bases between. The CDR3 contains 16 residues. Germline assignment: CDR1 MNHEY and CDR2 SMNVEV (reference sequence). CDR3 DNA: TGTGCCAGCAGTCGAGGGGGGATTGCAACTAATGAAAAACTGTTTTTT. Encoded protein: CASSRGGIATNEKLFF.

The chain links TRBV6-6 to TRBJ1-3; unclear D gene. This CDR3 comprises 16 residues. CDR1 and CDR2 from the germline V gene are MNHNY and SVGAGI (reference sequence). The ends were cut back, 2 bases at V and 1 base at J, with 12 bases in the middle. The CDR3 protein is CASSYQGTESGNTIYF. CDR3 sequence (DNA): TGTGCCAGCAGTTACCAAGGTACGGAGTCTGGAAACACCATATATTTT.

The CDR3 sequence: CASSLSPTSGGYNEQFF. The CDR3 coding sequence is TGTGCCAGCAGCTTATCCCCCACTAGCGGGGGATACAATGAGCAGTTCTTC. The V gene is TRBV7-3, the J gene TRBJ2-1, with 11 bases fitting TRBD2. Trimming removed 2 bases from V and 4 bases from J; junction bases left unmatched: 7. The CDR3 consists of 17 residues. Germline CDR1 SGHTA, CDR2 FQGTGA.

This rearrangement joins TRBV11-2 to TRBJ2-1, with unresolved D. The germline CDR1 and CDR2 sequences are SGHAT and FQNNGV. V was shortened by 2 bases and J by 7 bases, with 15 bases between the two germline ends. The CDR3 sequence is 15 residues long. Written as DNA, the CDR3 is TGTGCCAGCAGCTTAAACCCAGAGGCCGGGAATGAGCAGTTCTTC. Amino acids: CASSLNPEAGNEQFF.

This chain links TRBV5-4 with TRBJ2-1; perhaps TRBD1 as D (5 bases). Germline V gives CDR1 SGHNT, CDR2 YYREEE (reference sequence). CDR3 size: 13 residues. V was trimmed by 4 bases and J by 5 bases, leaving 10 bases between them. The chain's CDR3 is CASSVDTDNEQFF. CDR3 nucleotide sequence: TGTGCCAGCAGCGTGGACACAGACAATGAGCAGTTCTTC.